Many counts were recorded for the clone carrying this TCR beta chain. Antigen unknown. Synthesis of cDNA was accomplished via 5'RACE employing 10-nucleotide random UMIs. TCRdb reanalysed the 5' RACE reads using MiXCR and keeps one entry per CDR3 protein. The sample holds about 40,000 distinct CDR3 sequences, 14% seen once. The CDR3 consists of 13 residues. Trimming shortened V by 0 bases and J by 3 bases, and 6 bases separated the two germline ends. Germline lookup yields CDR1 MGHRA and CDR2 YSYEKL. The cell input for sorted libraries was approximately 1 million, and those cells were CD4+ or CD8+ T cells. These data come from a study of neurological immune-mediated disorders. Study-level results: The expanded clones of different subjects shared no CDR3 amino acid sequences (suggesting private repertoires in all groups).

This TCR derives from a woman aged 60-70 years with HTLV-1-associated myelopathy (HAM/TSP). The sequenced sample was CD4+ T cells from blood. The chain has TRBV4-1 and TRBJ2-7; D unresolved. This chain's CDR3 is CASSQEHGYEQYF. CDR3 bases: TGCGCCAGCAGCCAAGAACATGGCTACGAGCAGTACTTC.